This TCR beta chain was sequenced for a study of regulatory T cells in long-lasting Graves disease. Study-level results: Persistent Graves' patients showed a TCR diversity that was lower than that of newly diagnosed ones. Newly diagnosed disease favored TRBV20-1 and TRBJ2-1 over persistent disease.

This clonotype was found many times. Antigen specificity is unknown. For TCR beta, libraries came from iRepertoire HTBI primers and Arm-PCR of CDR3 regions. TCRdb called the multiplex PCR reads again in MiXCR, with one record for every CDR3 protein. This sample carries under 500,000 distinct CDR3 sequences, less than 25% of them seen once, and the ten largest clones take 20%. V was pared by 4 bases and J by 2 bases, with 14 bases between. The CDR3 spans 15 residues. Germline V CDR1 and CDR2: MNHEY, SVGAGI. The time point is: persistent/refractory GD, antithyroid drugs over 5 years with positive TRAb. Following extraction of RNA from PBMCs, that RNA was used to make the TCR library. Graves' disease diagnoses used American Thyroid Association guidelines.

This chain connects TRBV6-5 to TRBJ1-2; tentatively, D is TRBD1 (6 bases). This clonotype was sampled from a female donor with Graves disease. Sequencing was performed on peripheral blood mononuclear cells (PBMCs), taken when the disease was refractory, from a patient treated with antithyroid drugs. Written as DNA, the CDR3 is TGTGCCAGCAGTTCCCAACCGGGACAAAACTATGGCTACACCTTC. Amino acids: CASSSQPGQNYGYTF.